This T cell receptor beta chain comes out of a study of blood T cell repertoires in COVID-19. Overall study context: The analysed material was cDNA or gDNA that came from T cells, B-cell-depleted T cells, or PBMCs.

The CDR3 consists of 14 residues. V gave up 4 bases and J gave up 9 bases, with 14 bases separating them. Per the germline V gene, CDR1 is SGDLS and CDR2 is YYNGEE. Assay used: immunoSEQ multiplex PCR; TCRdb lists only in-frame clones, some missing. Of approximately 150,000 clones listed, 85% to 90% were seen once; the top ten hold approximately 4%. The source of this sequence is a woman between 70 and 85 years old with acute or convalescent COVID-19. The chain has TRBV9 and TRBJ1-6; possible D gene TRBD1, 5 bases. The sequenced material came from peripheral blood. CDR3 coding DNA: TGTGCCAGCAGCTCAGGGATCGGGGGTTCACCCCTCCACTTT. Translating gives CASSSGIGGSPLHF.